This passage covers 5 T cell receptor beta chains from one sample sequenced in a study of multiple sclerosis patients with progressive multifocal leukoencephalopathy. Time point described: about a year of natalizumab therapy. The table came from immunoSEQ multiplex PCR; TCRdb's copy has only in-frame clones and leaves some out. The sample lists 25,000 to 30,000 clones; 90% were seen once. The sample consisted of PBMCs, taken from a patient treated with natalizumab. The receptors here all came from a human donor with multiple sclerosis.

The V gene is TRBV30, the J gene TRBJ1-5; D ambiguous. The CDR3 length is 14 residues. Trimming cost V 1 base and J 3 bases, with 10 bases left between them. From germline, CDR1 is GTSNPN and CDR2 SVGIG (reference sequence). For the CDR3, the DNA is TGTGCCTGGAGTGAGGCACAGCTCAATCAGCCCCAGCATTTT. Translation: CAWSEAQLNQPQHF. The full variable domain, rest sourced from reference TRBV30 and TRBJ1-5, is SQTIHQWPATLVQPVGSPLSLECTVEGTSNPNLYWYRQAAGRGLQLLFYSVGIGQISSEVPQNLSASRPQDRQFILSSKKLLLSDSGFYLCAWSEAQLNQPQHFGDGTRLSIL.

This chain links TRBV5-1 with TRBJ1-2; 7 bases fit TRBD1. Germline CDR1 and CDR2: SGHRS and YFSETQ. There are 15 residues in the CDR3. The ends lost 1 base at V and 4 bases at J; junction bases unmatched: 7. The CDR3 DNA reads TGCGCCAGCAGCTTGTCTGGGACAGCGCCCTATGGCTACACCTTC. It codes for CASSLSGTAPYGYTF.

The V and J genes are TRBV6-5 and TRBJ1-4, with D perhaps TRBD1 (5 bases). Germline CDR1 reads MNHEY; CDR2 reads SVGAGI. V lost 6 bases and J 14 bases, leaving 22 bases between the germline ends. CDR3 size: 14 residues. This CDR3 reads CASSPLIRGGKLFF. Here the CDR3 DNA reads TGTGCCAGCAGCCCCCTGATCCGGGGGGGGAAGCTGTTTTTT.

V gene TRBV30 combines with J gene TRBJ1-5; unclear D gene. CDR1 is GTSNPN, CDR2 SVGIG, per germline (reference sequence). This CDR3 spans 13 amino acids. Trimming shortened V by 0 bases and J by 6 bases, and 9 bases separated the two germline ends. CDR3 residues: CAWSVPAFQPQHF. The CDR3 region has the DNA TGTGCCTGGAGTGTCCCGGCGTTTCAGCCCCAGCATTTT.

J is TRBJ1-2 and V is TRBV23-1; perhaps TRBD1 as D (6 bases). TRBV23-1 is an open reading frame whose function is uncertain. The V end was cut by 6 bases, the J end by 3 bases, with 11 bases between. CDR3 size: 13 residues. CDR3 protein: CASRRRGDYGYTF. The CDR3 coding sequence is TGCGCCAGCAGGCGCAGGGGCGACTATGGCTACACCTTC.